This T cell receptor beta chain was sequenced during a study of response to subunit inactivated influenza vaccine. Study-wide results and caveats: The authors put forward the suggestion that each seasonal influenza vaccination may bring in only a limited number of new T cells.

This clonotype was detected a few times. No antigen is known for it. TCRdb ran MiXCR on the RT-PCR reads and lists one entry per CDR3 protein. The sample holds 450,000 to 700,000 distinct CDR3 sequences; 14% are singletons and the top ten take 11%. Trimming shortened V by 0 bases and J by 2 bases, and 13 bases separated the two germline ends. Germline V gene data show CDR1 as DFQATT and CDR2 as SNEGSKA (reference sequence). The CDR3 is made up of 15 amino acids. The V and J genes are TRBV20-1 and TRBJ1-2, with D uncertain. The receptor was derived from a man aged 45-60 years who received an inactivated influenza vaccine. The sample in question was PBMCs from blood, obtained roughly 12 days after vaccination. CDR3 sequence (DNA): TGCAGTGCTAGAGATAGGAGGTGGCAAAACTATGGCTACACCTTC. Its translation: CSARDRRWQNYGYTF.